Presented here are 14 T cell receptor beta chains from one specimen sequenced in a study of identical twins. In TCRdb, the 5' RACE reads were re-called with MiXCR into one record per CDR3 protein. This sample yields approximately 490,000 distinct CDR3 sequences, of which more than 20% are seen a single time; around 0.47% belongs to the top ten. These data also formed part of another study, on yellow fever vaccine responses in identical twins.

The sample comprised CD4+ T cells sorted from blood. Receptors were obtained from a woman aged 18-35 years in good health.

This clonotype has more than one count but fewer than ten. The gene calls are TRBV3-1 and TRBJ2-2; 7 bases are a match to TRBD2. V gave up 3 bases and J gave up 5 bases; unmatched junction bases: 0. Germline V gene data show CDR1 as LGHDT and CDR2 as YNNKEL (reference sequence). The CDR3 is made up of 13 amino acids. The CDR3 bases are TGTGCCAGCAGCCACGGGGGGACCGGGGAGCTGTTTTTT. This translates into CASSHGGTGELFF. Combining the CDR3 with reference TRBV3-1 and TRBJ2-2 gives the whole variable domain DTAVSQTPKYLVTQMGNDKSIKCEQNLGHDTMYWYKQDSKKFLKIMFSYNNKELIINETVPNRFSPKSPDKAHLNLHINSLELGDSAVYFCASSHGGTGELFFGEGSRLTVL.

The chain combines TRBV20-1 with TRBJ2-1; 11 bases are a match to TRBD2. This CDR3 has 14 amino acids. The germline gives CDR1 DFQATT, CDR2 SNEGSKA (reference sequence). DNA of the CDR3: TGCAGCGCCCGTGCTAGCGGGGGGAAGCGGGAGCAGTTCTTC. Translated, it gives CSARASGGKREQFF.

Only a few counts were recorded for this clonotype. The chain combines TRBV7-9 with TRBJ2-3, with 9 bases lining up with TRBD1. This CDR3 is built from 14 residues. The V segment lost 4 bases and the J segment 3 bases; nucleotides outside the gene matches: 2. Germline V gene sequence: CDR1 SEHNR, CDR2 FQNEAQ (reference sequence). This CDR3 reads CASSSGTGTDTQYF. As DNA, the CDR3 is TGTGCCAGCAGCTCAGGGACAGGGACAGATACGCAGTATTTT.

V and J are TRBV4-1 and TRBJ2-2, with a tentative D call TRBD1 (5 bases). The ends were cut back, 1 base at V and 4 bases at J, with 13 bases in the middle. This CDR3 contains 16 residues. In germline, CDR1 is MGHRA, CDR2 YSYEKL. CDR3 amino acids: CASSQVLQAGTGELFF. The CDR3 DNA follows: TGCGCCAGCAGCCAAGTTTTACAGGCCGGCACCGGGGAGCTGTTTTTT.

This clonotype was observed a few times. V gene TRBV20-1 combines with J gene TRBJ2-3, with TRBD2 as a possible D gene (5 bases). The CDR3 is 15 amino acids. Looked up from germline, CDR1 is DFQATT and CDR2 is SNEGSKA (reference sequence). Trimming took 3 bases from V and 4 from J, leaving 17 bases between them. CDR3 DNA sequence: TGCAGTGCTAGGGGCCCGGGGATATCGGCAGATACGCAGTATTTT. It is translated as CSARGPGISADTQYF.

This sequence joins TRBV9 and TRBJ2-1; possible D gene TRBD1, 5 bases. V was shortened by 1 base and J by 1 base, with 9 bases between the two germline ends. The CDR3 runs to 15 residues. Germline V CDR1 and CDR2: SGDLS, YYNGEE. The CDR3 nucleotides read TGTGCCAGCAGCGTATGGGGCGGTTCCTACAATGAGCAGTTCTTC. Amino acid sequence: CASSVWGGSYNEQFF. The full variable domain, completed using reference TRBV9 and TRBJ2-1, is DSGVTQTPKHLITATGQRVTLRCSPRSGDLSVYWYQQSLDQGLQFLIQYYNGEERAKGNILERFSAQQFPDLHSELNLSSLELGDSALYFCASSVWGGSYNEQFFGPGTRLTVL.

The V gene is TRBV12-3 or TRBV12-4, the J gene TRBJ1-6, with unresolved D. The CDR3 extends over 16 amino acids. The V gene lost 5 bases and the J gene lost 6 bases, with 17 bases spanning the gap. For the CDR3, the DNA is TGTGCCAGCAGTGCTGTTGGAATTATAATTAATTCACCCCTCCACTTT. This encodes CASSAVGIIINSPLHF.

The gene calls are TRBV28 and TRBJ2-7; 10 bases line up with TRBD2. The junction had 2 bases not matched to a gene; V was cut back by 6 bases and J by 0 bases. This CDR3 has 14 amino acids. Germline loops: CDR1 MDHEN, CDR2 SYDVKM. The CDR3 protein is CASRTSGYSYEQYF. CDR3 sequence (DNA): TGTGCCAGCAGGACTAGCGGGTACTCCTACGAGCAGTACTTC.

This clonotype showed up many times. The gene calls are TRBV7-9 and TRBJ2-2; D is possibly TRBD1 or TRBD2 (5 bases each). Germline CDR1 SEHNR, CDR2 FQNEAQ (reference sequence). This CDR3 is built from 15 residues. Trimming shortened V by 6 bases and J by 1 base, and 12 bases separated the two germline ends. For the CDR3, the DNA is TGTGCCAGCAGAACCGGGACGGTGAACACCGGGGAGCTGTTTTTT. It yields the protein CASRTGTVNTGELFF.

This clonotype was recorded a few times. The rearrangement joins TRBV7-9 to TRBJ2-2; tentatively, D is TRBD1 (6 bases). With 8 bases removed from V and 0 bases from J, the gap between germline ends came to 10 bases. Germline lookup yields CDR1 SEHNR and CDR2 FQNEAQ (reference sequence). CDR3 length: 14 amino acids. Here the CDR3 reads CASDRQANTGELFF. The CDR3 DNA is TGTGCCAGCGACCGACAGGCGAACACCGGGGAGCTGTTTTTT.

The chain joins TRBV24-1 to TRBJ2-3, with D maybe TRBD1 (6 bases). The V end lost 1 base, the J end lost 4 bases, and 17 bases lay between the germline ends. This CDR3 has 17 amino acids. Germline values: CDR1 KGHDR, CDR2 SFDVKD. CDR3 bases: TGTGCCACCAGTGATTTACCGGACAGCGGAGAGGCAGATACGCAGTATTTT. Translating gives CATSDLPDSGEADTQYF.

This clonotype has more than one count but fewer than ten. The chain couples TRBV28 to TRBJ2-7; D perhaps matches TRBD2 (5 bases). Trimming cost V 5 bases and J 3 bases, with 20 bases left between them. The CDR3 extends over 16 amino acids. Per germline, CDR1 MDHEN and CDR2 SYDVKM. CDR3 DNA sequence: TGTGCCAGCAGTGTAATGAGGGCTCCACTGGTCTACGAGCAGTACTTC. Its protein is CASSVMRAPLVYEQYF.

This clonotype was seen a handful of times. CDR3 residues: CASSSGLAGRNYNEQFF. The CDR3 DNA sequence: TGTGCCAGCAGCTCGGGACTAGCGGGCCGAAACTACAATGAGCAGTTCTTC. V and J are TRBV7-7 and TRBJ2-1; 12 nucleotides match TRBD2. V trimming: 4 bases; J trimming: 3 bases; junction bases outside the gene matches: 7. The CDR3 covers 17 residues. The V gene's germline CDR1 is SSHAT and CDR2 FNYEAQ (reference sequence).

This rearrangement joins TRBV5-1 to TRBJ2-7, with 10 nucleotides matching TRBD2. CDR1 SGHRS and CDR2 YFSETQ come from the germline V gene. The CDR3 contains 17 residues. V was clipped by 0 bases and J by 1 base; unmatched bases: 7. The CDR3 DNA reads as TGCGCCAGCAGCTTGGCCTCGAAGCGGGAGGGGTCCTACGAGCAGTACTTC. Translated, it gives CASSLASKREGSYEQYF.